These 24 T cell receptor beta chains were sequenced from one sample in a study of shared clonotypes between healthy human individuals. Data came from immunoSEQ multiplex PCR; TCRdb stores just in-frame clones and leaves some out. This sample has approximately 2.1 million clones, with 85% to 95% found just once. The sequencing input was naive CD4+ T cells from PBMCs. The subset: CD45RA+ positively selected. All receptors come from a man aged 18 to 35 in good health. Some clones in this sample may be carry-over from other donors' samples.

This clone was detected once. The chain joins TRBV6-1 to TRBJ1-5; D call uncertain. Between the trimmed V and J ends, which lost 2 bases and 3 bases, there was a span of 8 bases. The CDR3 covers 14 residues. Germline V gives CDR1 MNHNS, CDR2 SASEGT. Here the CDR3 reads CASSESLNNQPQHF. CDR3 DNA sequence: TGTGCCAGCAGTGAATCCCTCAACAATCAGCCCCAGCATTTT.

The chain joins TRBV5-1 to TRBJ2-3; perhaps TRBD2 as D (6 bases). Germline CDR1 is SGHRS and CDR2 is YFSETQ. The CDR3 is made up of 15 amino acids. The ends were cut back, 4 bases at V and 2 bases at J, with 14 bases in the middle. The CDR3 is CASSAGLSLTDTQYF. Here the CDR3 DNA reads TGCGCCAGCAGCGCCGGACTAAGTCTCACAGATACGCAGTATTTT.

This clone was found a few times. J is TRBJ1-1 and V is TRBV29-1; D gene unclear. The CDR3 totals 13 residues. V was shortened by 7 bases and J by 7 bases, with 19 bases between the two germline ends. Looked up from germline, CDR1 is SQVTM and CDR2 is ANQGSEA. The CDR3 coding sequence is TGCAGCGCCCACGCTCCATCCATCCTTGAAGCTTTCTTT. Translation: CSAHAPSILEAFF.

In nucleotides, the CDR3 is TGTGCCAGCAGCTTGGTCTTACTAGCGGGAGCCCACGAGCAGTACTTC. Translation gives CASSLVLLAGAHEQYF. The V and J genes are TRBV5-6 and TRBJ2-7; 11 bases line up with TRBD2. CDR3 length: 16 residues. With V trimmed by 0 bases and J by 5 bases, 7 bases remained unmatched. Germline assignment: CDR1 SGHDT and CDR2 YYEEEE.

This clone has just a few counts. The chain has TRBV5-1 and TRBJ1-1; 7 bases are a match to TRBD1. With 0 bases clipped from V and 12 bases from J, the junction kept 8 bases outside the gene matches. From germline, CDR1 is SGHRS and CDR2 YFSETQ. CDR3 length equals 13 residues. The CDR3: CASSLESGRGTFF. The DNA of the CDR3 is TGCGCCAGCAGCTTGGAGTCGGGCAGGGGGACTTTCTTT. The full variable domain, with the rest looked up from reference TRBV5-1 and TRBJ1-1, is KAGVTQTPRYLIKTRGQQVTLSCSPISGHRSVSWYQQTPGQGLQFLFEYFSETQRNKGNFPGRFSGRQFSNSRSEMNVSTLELGDSALYLCASSLESGRGTFFGQGTRLTVV.

Regarding this clone: The sample contains more than one DNA sequence encoding this CDR3. The rearrangement joins TRBV7-9 to TRBJ2-5; D is unclear. V was clipped by 1 base and J by 2 bases, with 8 bases between them. CDR3 length equals 14 residues. Germline V gene sequence: CDR1 SEHNR, CDR2 FQNEAQ (reference sequence). Here the CDR3 reads CASSLEVLQETQYF. Here the CDR3 DNA reads TGTGCCAGCAGCTTAGAGGTACTACAAGAGACCCAGTACTTC.

The table lists this clone with a count of one. This chain links TRBV2 with TRBJ2-7; TRBD2 might be the D (6 bases). The CDR3 sequence is 16 residues long. The V end was cut by 5 bases, the J end by 0 bases, with 17 bases between. CDR1 is SNHLY, CDR2 FYNNEI, per germline. The CDR3 is CASSPAPGRNSYEQYF. CDR3 DNA sequence: TGTGCCAGCAGTCCGGCGCCGGGGAGGAACTCCTACGAGCAGTACTTC.

The rearrangement links TRBV5-1 to TRBJ2-3, with 8 bases fitting TRBD2. This CDR3 region has 15 residues. CDR1 SGHRS and CDR2 YFSETQ come from the germline V gene. Losses at the gene ends were 5 bases for V and 0 bases for J; bases not matched to a gene: 5. CDR3 nucleotide sequence: TGCGCCAGCAGGACCCCTAGCGGGAGCACAGATACGCAGTATTTT. Translated, it gives CASRTPSGSTDTQYF.

The CDR3 loop reads CASSVTGNPNYEQYF. The DNA of the CDR3 is TGTGCCAGTAGTGTTACAGGGAACCCTAACTACGAGCAGTACTTC. This sequence joins TRBV19 and TRBJ2-7; possibly TRBD1 for D (6 bases). The ends were cut back, 5 bases at V and 3 bases at J, with 17 bases in the middle. Looked up from germline, CDR1 is LNHDA and CDR2 is SQIVND (reference sequence). This CDR3 spans 15 amino acids.

The rearrangement joins TRBV7-8 to TRBJ2-3; no reliable D call. CDR3 length equals 15 residues. Trimming cost V 5 bases and J 3 bases, with 15 bases left between them. CDR1 and CDR2 (germline): SGHVS, FQNEAQ. The CDR3: CASSLVFQGTDTQYF. The DNA of the CDR3 is TGTGCCAGCAGCCTCGTTTTTCAAGGAACAGATACGCAGTATTTT.

This chain connects TRBV19 to TRBJ2-7; TRBD2 agrees at 7 bases. J gave up 2 bases and V 3 bases, and 4 bases lay outside the gene matches. Germline loops: CDR1 LNHDA, CDR2 SQIVND (reference sequence). This CDR3 is 14 amino acids long. CDR3 nucleotide sequence: TGTGCCAGTAGTATGACTAGCACGACCTACGAGCAGTACTTC. Protein product: CASSMTSTTYEQYF.

The chain joins TRBV2 to TRBJ2-1; a possible D gene is TRBD2 (6 bases). CDR3 length: 14 amino acids. Germline assignment: CDR1 SNHLY and CDR2 FYNNEI. Trimming stripped 1 base from V and 9 bases from J, with 13 bases between. This CDR3 reads CASSEGGVAVEQFF. The CDR3 bases are TGTGCCAGCAGTGAAGGCGGGGTAGCCGTTGAGCAGTTCTTC. The full variable domain, rest sourced from reference TRBV2 and TRBJ2-1, is EPEVTQTPSHQVTQMGQEVILRCVPISNHLYFYWYRQILGQKVEFLVSFYNNEISEKSEIFDDQFSVERPDGSNFTLKIRSTKLEDSAMYFCASSEGGVAVEQFFGPGTRLTVL.

The CDR3 nucleotides are TGTGCCAGCAGGGGAGGCCACCAGGGACCCGGGGAGCTGTTTTTT. This gives the protein CASRGGHQGPGELFF. The V call is TRBV5-4, the J call TRBJ2-2, with TRBD2 as a possible D gene (6 bases). The germline V and J ends were trimmed by 5 bases and 6 bases, with 17 bases remaining between them. The CDR3 loop spans 15 amino acids. Germline CDR1 is SGHNT and CDR2 is YYREEE (reference sequence).

The chain combines TRBV5-6 with TRBJ2-1; TRBD1 is a possible D gene (5 bases). Deletions cut 2 bases from V and 5 bases from J, with 11 bases between. CDR1 is SGHDT, CDR2 YYEEEE, per germline. This CDR3 spans 14 amino acids. The CDR3 spells CASSLLQVNNEQFF. The CDR3 DNA reads TGTGCCAGCAGCTTATTACAGGTGAACAATGAGCAGTTCTTC.

On this clone: Other DNA variants within this sample encode the same CDR3. The chain couples TRBV27 to TRBJ1-2; no reliable D call. The CDR3 extends over 13 amino acids. V lost 4 bases and J lost 2, with 8 bases in between. Germline V gene sequence: CDR1 MNHEY, CDR2 SMNVEV (reference sequence). CDR3 amino acids: CASSYRGNYGYTF. The DNA of the CDR3 is TGTGCCAGCAGTTATAGAGGAAACTATGGCTACACCTTC.

The CDR3 sequence: CAPSGDREYNEQFF. DNA of the CDR3: TGTGCTCCTAGTGGGGACAGAGAATACAATGAGCAGTTCTTC. V gene TRBV5-3 combines with J gene TRBJ2-1; TRBD1 matches 7 bases. TRBV5-3 is an ORF, and what it does is uncertain. The CDR3 loop spans 14 amino acids.

This clone has only one observation. V is TRBV5-5 and J is TRBJ2-7; TRBD2 matches at 7 bases. The CDR3 is 15 amino acids. Looked up from germline, CDR1 is SGHKS and CDR2 is YYEKEE (reference sequence). Trimming took 5 bases from V and 3 from J; bases not matched to a gene: 11. The CDR3 spells CASRQGLVFFYEQYF. The DNA for the CDR3 is TGTGCCAGCAGGCAAGGACTAGTGTTTTTCTACGAGCAGTACTTC.

The chain uses TRBV6-4 and TRBJ2-1, with TRBD2 matching over 8 bases. J gave up 3 bases and V 3 bases, and 1 base lay outside the gene matches. The CDR3 consists of 14 residues. Germline-derived CDR1 and CDR2 are MRHNA and SNTAGT. CDR3 DNA sequence: TGTGCCAGCAGTGAGACTAGCGACTACAATGAGCAGTTCTTC. Encoded protein: CASSETSDYNEQFF.

This clone has a handful of counts. Other DNA sequences of this sample code for an identical CDR3. The chain has TRBV27 and TRBJ1-4, with D perhaps TRBD1 (5 bases). The CDR3 has 11 residues. The V end was cut by 2 bases, the J end by 10 bases, with 5 bases between. Germline V gives CDR1 MNHEY, CDR2 SMNVEV (reference sequence). The DNA of the CDR3 is TGTGCCAGCAGTTTAAGGGGAAAACTGTTTTTT. The encoded protein is CASSLRGKLFF.

The rearrangement joins TRBV5-1 to TRBJ1-4; unclear D gene. The CDR3 has 16 residues. The germline V and J ends were trimmed by 0 bases and 8 bases, with 17 bases remaining between them. CDR1 and CDR2 (germline): SGHRS, YFSETQ. The chain's CDR3 is CASSLAHNLVTEKLFF. CDR3 coding DNA: TGCGCCAGCAGCTTGGCCCACAACTTAGTGACAGAAAAACTGTTTTTT.

This clone was seen a few times. The chain is built from TRBV5-1 and TRBJ1-1, with D unclear. Germline CDR1 is SGHRS and CDR2 is YFSETQ. V was clipped by 3 bases and J by 6 bases, with 12 bases between them. The CDR3 has 13 amino acids. The DNA of the CDR3 is TGCGCCAGCAGCTATGACGGCTTTTCTGAAGCTTTCTTT. Residues: CASSYDGFSEAFF.

The V and J genes are TRBV10-1 and TRBJ2-1; 10 nucleotides align to TRBD2. Germline V CDR1 and CDR2: WNHNN, SYGVQD (reference sequence). This CDR3 has 16 amino acids. V lost 4 bases, J lost 8 bases, and 11 bases stayed unmatched. In DNA form, the CDR3 reads TGCGCCAGCAGTGCCCTAGCGGGAGTCGGGAGCGATGAGCAGTTCTTC. This sequence encodes CASSALAGVGSDEQFF.

The rearrangement links TRBV28 to TRBJ1-5; D not resolved. Germline CDR1 is MDHEN and CDR2 is SYDVKM. The CDR3 runs 16 residues. Between the trimmed V and J ends, which lost 1 base and 1 base, there was a span of 11 bases. The CDR3 DNA is TGTGCCAGCAGTTTATTTGAGGTTACGAGCAATCAGCCCCAGCATTTT. Residues: CASSLFEVTSNQPQHF.

The rearrangement joins TRBV29-1 to TRBJ2-2, with TRBD2 identical over 14 bases. Trimming at V came to 7 bases and at J to 3 bases, leaving 10 bases not matched to a gene. The CDR3 sequence is 17 residues long. Germline V gene data show CDR1 as SQVTM and CDR2 as ANQGSEA. CDR3 in amino acids: CSGRLAGGPPDTGELFF. The CDR3 DNA follows: TGCAGCGGAAGACTAGCGGGAGGGCCCCCGGACACCGGGGAGCTGTTTTTT.